The 3 T cell receptor beta chains below come from one sample, sequenced in a study of PD-1 blockade in mismatch repair-deficient tumors. The data were produced by immunoSEQ multiplex PCR, yet TCRdb's version contains in-frame clones alone and is incomplete. The sample shows about 110,000 clones, about 74% of them seen only once. The sample consisted of peripheral blood, taken approximately 60 weeks after starting pembrolizumab. These receptors were collected from an adult with mismatch repair-deficient cancer.

The CDR3 loop is CASSEVGTGRDGYTF. CDR3 sequence (DNA): TGTGCCAGCAGTGAAGTTGGGACAGGTCGTGATGGCTACACCTTC. The rearrangement joins TRBV2 to TRBJ1-2; TRBD1 matches at 8 bases. This CDR3 comprises 15 residues. Trimming at V came to 1 base and at J to 6 bases, leaving 7 bases not matched to a gene. The germline CDR1 and CDR2 sequences are SNHLY and FYNNEI.

This rearrangement joins TRBV2 to TRBJ1-4, with D unresolved. In germline, CDR1 is SNHLY, CDR2 FYNNEI. V was cut by 9 bases and J by 3 bases, with 14 bases left in between. CDR3 length: 14 amino acids. The CDR3 sequence is CASSWAGANEKLFF. CDR3 sequence (DNA): TGTGCCAGTTCCTGGGCCGGGGCTAATGAAAAACTGTTTTTT.

V is TRBV19 and J is TRBJ2-7, with D perhaps TRBD1 (5 bases). Looked up from germline, CDR1 is LNHDA and CDR2 is SQIVND (reference sequence). V shed 5 bases and J shed 3 bases, with 8 bases lying between them. CDR3 length: 12 residues. The CDR3 protein is CASSSQGYEQYF. In DNA, the CDR3 is TGTGCCAGTAGTTCCCAGGGCTACGAGCAGTACTTC.